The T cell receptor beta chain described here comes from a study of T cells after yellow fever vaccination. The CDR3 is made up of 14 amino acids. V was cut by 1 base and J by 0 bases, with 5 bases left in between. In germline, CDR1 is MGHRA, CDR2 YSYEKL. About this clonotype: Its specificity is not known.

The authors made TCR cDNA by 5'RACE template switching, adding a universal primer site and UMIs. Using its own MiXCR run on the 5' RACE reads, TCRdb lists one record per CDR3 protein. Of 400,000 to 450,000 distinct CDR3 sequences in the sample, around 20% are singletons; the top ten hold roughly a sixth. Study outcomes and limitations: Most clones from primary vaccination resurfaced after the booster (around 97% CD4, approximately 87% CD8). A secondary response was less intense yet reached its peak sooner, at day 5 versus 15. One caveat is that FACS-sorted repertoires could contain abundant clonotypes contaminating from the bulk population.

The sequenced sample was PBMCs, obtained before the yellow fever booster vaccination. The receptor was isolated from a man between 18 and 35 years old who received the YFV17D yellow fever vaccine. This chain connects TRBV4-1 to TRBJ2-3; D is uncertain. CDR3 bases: TGCGCCAGCAGCCAAGGGGTGAGCACAGATACGCAGTATTTT. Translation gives CASSQGVSTDTQYF.